Included here is one TCR beta chain sequence, with context. Its specificity is not known. The data were obtained in a study of T cell responses to AZD1222 COVID-19 vaccine. In the study overall: Pooled together were second doses at about 4 or about 12 weeks.

Assay: immunoSEQ multiplex PCR; the TCRdb copy retains only in-frame clones and omits some. Of roughly 120,000 clones in the sample, 88% were seen once. Study observations and caveats: Regions left unmutated in variants are reportedly the target of nearly half of spike-specific TCRs. Samples come after the peak T cell response, not at day 14.

Germline-derived CDR1 and CDR2 are MNHEY and SVGAGI. V was pared by 2 bases and J by 1 base, with 12 bases between. The CDR3 is 16 residues long. This TCR came from an adult in good health. The J gene is TRBJ2-4, the V gene TRBV6-5; possibly TRBD1 or TRBD2 for D (6 bases each). This sample comprised peripheral blood, obtained on day 0 of AZD1222 vaccination. CDR3 sequence: CASSYIGGSAKNIQYF. The CDR3 DNA follows: TGTGCCAGCAGTTACATAGGGGGGTCGGCCAAAAACATTCAGTACTTC.